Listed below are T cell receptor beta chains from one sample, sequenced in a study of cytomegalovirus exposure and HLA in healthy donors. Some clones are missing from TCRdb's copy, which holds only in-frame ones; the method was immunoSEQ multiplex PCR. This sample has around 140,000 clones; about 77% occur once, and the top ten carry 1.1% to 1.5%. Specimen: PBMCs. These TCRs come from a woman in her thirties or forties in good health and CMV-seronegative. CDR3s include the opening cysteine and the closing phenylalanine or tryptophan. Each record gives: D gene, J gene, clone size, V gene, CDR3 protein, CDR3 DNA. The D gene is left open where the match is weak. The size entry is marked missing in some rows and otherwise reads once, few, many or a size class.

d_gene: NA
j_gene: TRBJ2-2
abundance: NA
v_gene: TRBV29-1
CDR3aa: CSVAQGHSGELFF
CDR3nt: TGCAGCGTTGCCCAGGGCCATAGCGGGGAGCTGTTTTTT

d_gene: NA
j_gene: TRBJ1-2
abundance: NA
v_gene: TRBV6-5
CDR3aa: CASSYSGEALYGYTF
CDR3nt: TGTGCCAGCAGTTACTCGGGGGAGGCCCTATATGGCTACACCTTC

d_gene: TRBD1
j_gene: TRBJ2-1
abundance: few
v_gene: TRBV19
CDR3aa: CASSRQGSSYNEQFF
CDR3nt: TGTGCCAGTAGCCGACAGGGAAGCTCCTACAATGAGCAGTTCTTC

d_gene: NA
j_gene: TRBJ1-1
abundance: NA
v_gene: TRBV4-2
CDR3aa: CASSTNTGLETEAFF
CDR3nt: TGTGCCAGCAGCACCAATACGGGGTTGGAAACTGAAGCTTTCTTT

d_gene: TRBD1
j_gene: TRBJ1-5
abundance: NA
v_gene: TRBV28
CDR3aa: CASSTWTGSGQPQHF
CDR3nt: TGTGCCAGCAGTACCTGGACAGGGTCAGGTCAGCCCCAGCATTTT

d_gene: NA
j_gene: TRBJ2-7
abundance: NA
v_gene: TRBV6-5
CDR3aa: CASSYSSVSVDEQYF
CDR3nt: TGTGCCAGCAGTTACTCGAGTGTGAGTGTTGACGAGCAGTACTTC

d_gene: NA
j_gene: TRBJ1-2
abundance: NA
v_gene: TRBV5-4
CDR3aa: CASSLVGAGGYTF
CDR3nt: TGTGCCAGCAGCCTGGTGGGGGCAGGTGGCTACACCTTC

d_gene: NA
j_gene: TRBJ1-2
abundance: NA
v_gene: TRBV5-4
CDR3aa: CASSSEKRLTGYTF
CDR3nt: TGTGCCAGCAGCTCCGAAAAAAGACTAACCGGCTACACCTTC

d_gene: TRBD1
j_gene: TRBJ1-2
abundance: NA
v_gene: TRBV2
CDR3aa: CASVTGTGGKGRYGYTF
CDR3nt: TGTGCCAGTGTGACCGGGACAGGGGGAAAAGGGAGGTATGGCTACACCTTC

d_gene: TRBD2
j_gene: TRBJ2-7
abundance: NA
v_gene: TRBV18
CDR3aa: CASSPYVLAGDYEQYF
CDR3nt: TGTGCCAGCTCACCATACGTCCTAGCGGGGGACTACGAGCAGTACTTC

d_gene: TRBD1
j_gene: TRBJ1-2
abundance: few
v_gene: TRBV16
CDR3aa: CASSQGTGSGYTF
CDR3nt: TGTGCCAGCAGCCAGGGGACAGGCTCTGGCTACACCTTC

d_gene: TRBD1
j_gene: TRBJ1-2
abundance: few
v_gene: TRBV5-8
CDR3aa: CAWGGQANGYTF
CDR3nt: TGTGCCTGGGGGGGACAGGCCAATGGCTACACCTTC

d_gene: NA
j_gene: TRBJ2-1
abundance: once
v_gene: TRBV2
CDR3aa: CASTGGGGHNEQFF
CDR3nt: TGTGCCAGCACTGGCGGCGGAGGCCACAATGAGCAGTTCTTC

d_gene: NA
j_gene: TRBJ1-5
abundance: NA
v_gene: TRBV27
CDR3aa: CASSFPIPHRASNQPQHF
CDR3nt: TGTGCCAGCAGTTTTCCAATCCCTCACAGGGCAAGCAATCAGCCCCAGCATTTT

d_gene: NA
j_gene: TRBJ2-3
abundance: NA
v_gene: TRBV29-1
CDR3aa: CSAPWGGTDTQYF
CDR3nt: TGCAGCGCCCCTTGGGGGGGCACAGATACGCAGTATTTT

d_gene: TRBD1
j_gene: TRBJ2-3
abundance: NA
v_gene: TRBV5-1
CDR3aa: CASSGDRVGTDTQYF
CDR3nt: TGCGCCAGCAGCGGGGACAGGGTTGGCACAGATACGCAGTATTTT

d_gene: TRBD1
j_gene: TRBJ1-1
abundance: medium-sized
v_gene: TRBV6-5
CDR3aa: CASTLTGGGSEAFF
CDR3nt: TGTGCCAGCACCCTGACAGGGGGAGGTTCTGAAGCTTTCTTT

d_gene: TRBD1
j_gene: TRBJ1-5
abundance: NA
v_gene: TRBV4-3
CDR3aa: CASSQDLQGRQPQHF
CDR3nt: TGCGCCAGCAGCCAAGATTTACAGGGGAGGCAGCCCCAGCATTTT

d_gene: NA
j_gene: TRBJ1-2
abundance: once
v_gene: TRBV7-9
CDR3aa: CASSFGQGTVNYGYTF
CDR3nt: TGTGCCAGCAGCTTTGGGCAGGGGACCGTTAACTATGGCTACACCTTC

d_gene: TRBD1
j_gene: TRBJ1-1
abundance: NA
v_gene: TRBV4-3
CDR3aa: CASSQDSRQGRNEAFF
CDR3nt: TGCGCCAGCAGCCAAGACTCGCGACAGGGGAGGAATGAAGCTTTCTTT

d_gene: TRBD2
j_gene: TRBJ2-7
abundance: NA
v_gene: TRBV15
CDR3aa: CATSREGLAKTCEQYF
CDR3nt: TGTGCCACCAGCAGAGAGGGACTAGCCAAAACGTGCGAGCAGTACTTC

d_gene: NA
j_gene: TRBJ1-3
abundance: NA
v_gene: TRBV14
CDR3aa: CASSQGTVSGNTIYF
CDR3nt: TGTGCCAGCAGCCAAGGAACAGTCTCTGGAAACACCATATATTTT

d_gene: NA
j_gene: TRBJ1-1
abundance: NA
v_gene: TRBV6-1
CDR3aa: CASSENSDSRSFF
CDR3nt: TGTGCCAGCAGTGAAAACAGCGACAGCAGGTCTTTCTTT

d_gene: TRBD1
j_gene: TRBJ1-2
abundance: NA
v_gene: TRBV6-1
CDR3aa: CASTQGNYGYTF
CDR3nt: TGTGCCAGCACACAGGGGAACTATGGCTACACCTTC

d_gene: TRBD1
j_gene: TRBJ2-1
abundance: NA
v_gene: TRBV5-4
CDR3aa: CASSLGTGGVDEQFF
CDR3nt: TGTGCCAGCAGCTTGGGGACAGGGGGCGTGGATGAGCAGTTCTTC

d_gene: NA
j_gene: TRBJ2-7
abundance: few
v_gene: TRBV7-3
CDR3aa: CASSLTVGGPYEQYF
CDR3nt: TGTGCCAGCAGCTTAACGGTGGGGGGACCCTACGAGCAGTACTTC

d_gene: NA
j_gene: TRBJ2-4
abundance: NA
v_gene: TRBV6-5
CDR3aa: CASSYSQTAKNIQYF
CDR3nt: TGTGCCAGCAGTTACTCACAGACAGCCAAAAACATTCAGTACTTC

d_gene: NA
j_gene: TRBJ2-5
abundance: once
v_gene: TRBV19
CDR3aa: CASSIGYRPQETQYF
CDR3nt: TGTGCCAGTAGTATCGGGTACCGGCCCCAAGAGACCCAGTACTTC